This record covers a single T cell receptor beta chain. Its antigen remains unknown. The sample comes from a study of tumor-infiltrating lymphocytes in localized non-small cell lung cancer. Study in general: Several tumor histologies, both smoking statuses, and some post-neoadjuvant chemotherapy samples were included.

Study-wide results and limits: Available tissue quantity limited TCR sequencing to a patient subset. No T-cell fraction difference was seen between IM1 and IM2 tumors. Each assay used a separate piece of the same tissue.

CDR1 is SGHAT and CDR2 is FQNNGV in the germline V gene. The ends lost 8 bases at V and 2 bases at J; junction bases unmatched: 11. This CDR3 region has 15 residues. Generated by immunoSEQ multiplex PCR, the TCRdb table keeps only in-frame clones and is missing some. This sample has about 8,900 clones, with about 63% found just once. The genes are TRBV11-2 and TRBJ2-7, with TRBD1 matching over 8 bases. The source is a human donor with non-small cell lung cancer. The sample comprised uninvolved lung tissue not adjacent to the tumor. The CDR3 coding sequence is TGTGCCAGCGCCTCCACCGGGACAGGCCCCTACGAGCAGTACTTC. This encodes CASASTGTGPYEQYF.